These 20 T cell receptor beta chains came from one sample sequenced in a study of blood T cells in healthy people across ages. A sample-barcoded 5' primer and a J-beta primer mix were used in a second PCR of about 7 to 12 cycles. TCRdb used MiXCR to reprocess the 5' RACE reads, holding one entry per CDR3 protein. Here the sample spans over 1,300,000 distinct CDR3 sequences, almost 60% being singletons. The sequenced sample consisted of blood. The receptors were sampled from a young man in good health.

V usage is TRBV7-9 and J usage is TRBJ2-1; 7 positions match TRBD2. The germline V gene has CDR1 SEHNR and CDR2 FQNEAQ (reference sequence). CDR3 size: 16 residues. V lost 5 bases, J lost 9 bases, and 16 bases stayed unmatched. CDR3 sequence (DNA): TGTGCCAGCAGCCGGACGGGGAGCGGGATGGGGAGTGAGCAGTTCTTC. The encoded protein is CASSRTGSGMGSEQFF.

The V gene is TRBV20-1, the J gene TRBJ1-5; 8 nucleotides line up with TRBD1. V trimming: 7 bases; J trimming: 0 bases; junction bases outside the gene matches: 17. Germline V CDR1 and CDR2: DFQATT, SNEGSKA (reference sequence). This CDR3 is built from 18 residues. CDR3 sequence: CSVPTGTGRAGSNQPQHF. CDR3 coding DNA: TGCAGTGTTCCTACCGGGACAGGTAGGGCGGGTAGCAATCAGCCCCAGCATTTT.

In nucleotides, the CDR3 is TGTGCCAGCAGTTACTCGTGGGGGGGTTCGGGAGCAGATACGCAGTATTTT. It translates to CASSYSWGGSGADTQYF. This rearrangement joins TRBV6-5 to TRBJ2-3; TRBD2 agrees at 7 bases. V was clipped by 0 bases and J by 4 bases; unmatched bases: 10. Germline loops: CDR1 MNHEY, CDR2 SVGAGI. This CDR3 is 17 amino acids long.

The chain employs TRBV10-3 and TRBJ2-7, with 9 bases aligning to TRBD2. The V and J ends lost 10 bases and 6 bases, in that order; junction bases with no gene match: 10. This CDR3 region has 13 residues. Germline V lookup: CDR1 ENHRY, CDR2 SYGVKD. The CDR3 DNA follows: TGTGCCAGCTGGGATTCTAGCGGGACCGAGCAGTACTTC. Its protein is CASWDSSGTEQYF.

CDR3 nucleotide sequence: TGTGCCAGCAGCTTAGGGAGGGACTTTTCCTACGAGCAGTACTTC. It yields the protein CASSLGRDFSYEQYF. The chain is built from TRBV7-9 and TRBJ2-4; possibly TRBD2 for D (6 bases). The J call is doubtful: the DNA matches TRBJ2-7 better. This CDR3 is built from 15 residues. Germline V gene data show CDR1 as SEHNR and CDR2 as FQNEAQ (reference sequence).

The chain has TRBV6-2 or TRBV6-3 and TRBJ2-2, with 10 bases lining up with TRBD2. This CDR3 comprises 15 residues. CDR1 and CDR2 (germline): MNHEY, SVGEGT. J was trimmed by 3 bases and V by 4 bases; bases with no gene match: 2. The CDR3 here is CASSSLAGDTGELFF. For the CDR3, the DNA is TGTGCCAGCAGTTCTCTAGCGGGGGACACCGGGGAGCTGTTTTTT.

The table lists this clonotype with a count of one. The J gene is TRBJ2-1, the V gene TRBV20-1, with D hard to call. The CDR3 is 12 residues long. The V end was cut by 0 bases, the J end by 9 bases, with 9 bases between. Germline assignment: CDR1 DFQATT and CDR2 SNEGSKA (reference sequence). The CDR3 coding sequence is TGCAGTGCTAGAGATGAAGTTAGTGAGCAGTTCTTC. Its translation is CSARDEVSEQFF.

The chain recombines TRBV6-1 with TRBJ1-2, with 9 bases lining up with TRBD1. CDR3 length: 13 amino acids. Germline V gives CDR1 MNHNS, CDR2 SASEGT. With V trimmed by 4 bases and J by 4 bases, 1 base remained unmatched. The CDR3 reads CASSATGGYGYTF. CDR3 in DNA: TGTGCCAGCAGTGCGACAGGGGGCTATGGCTACACCTTC.

The chain combines TRBV12-3 or TRBV12-4 with TRBJ2-1, with 9 bases lining up with TRBD1. V shed 5 bases and J 6 bases; nucleotides not matched to a gene: 5. This CDR3 is 14 amino acids long. In nucleotides, the CDR3 is TGTGCCAGCAGTGCCGACAGGGGGGCCAATGAGCAGTTCTTC. It is translated as CASSADRGANEQFF.

This clonotype was found a few times. The chain has TRBV7-6 and TRBJ1-4; D perhaps matches TRBD1 (6 bases). Germline CDR1 SGHVS, CDR2 FNYEAQ. V was cut by 5 bases and J by 7 bases, with 17 bases left in between. The CDR3 consists of 15 residues. CDR3 DNA: TGTGCCAGCAGCCCACTAGGGGGGCCGGTTGAAAAACTGTTTTTT. Residues: CASSPLGGPVEKLFF.

The V call is TRBV7-2, the J call TRBJ2-6; D ambiguous. The CDR3 is 14 residues long. V lost 3 bases and J 4 bases, leaving 7 bases between the germline ends. Germline V gene data show CDR1 as SGHTA and CDR2 as FQGNSA. The CDR3 loop reads CASSFPAGANVLTF. The CDR3 bases are TGTGCCAGCAGCTTCCCAGCCGGGGCCAACGTCCTGACTTTC.

In its sample, this clonotype was seen a few times. The chain links TRBV4-2 to TRBJ1-2, with 8 bases fitting TRBD1. V gave up 0 bases and J gave up 4 bases; unmatched junction bases: 7. CDR1 and CDR2 (germline): LGHNA, YNFKEQ. CDR3 length: 16 residues. Written as DNA, the CDR3 is TGTGCCAGCAGCCAAGATTTTGCAGGGGGCTTCTATGGCTACACCTTC. This translates into CASSQDFAGGFYGYTF.

The chain links TRBV6-1 to TRBJ2-1, with D possibly matching TRBD1 (6 bases). Trimming cost V 4 bases and J 5 bases, with 18 bases left between them. The CDR3 is made up of 16 amino acids. In germline, CDR1 is MNHNS, CDR2 SASEGT. In DNA, the CDR3 is TGTGCCAGCAGTGCCATCCAGGGGTCCCCTAACAATGAGCAGTTCTTC. It is translated as CASSAIQGSPNNEQFF.

This chain joins TRBV5-1 and TRBJ1-6, with D hard to call. The CDR3 consists of 15 residues. Per the germline V gene, CDR1 is SGHRS and CDR2 is YFSETQ. The ends were cut back, 0 bases at V and 4 bases at J, with 8 bases in the middle. DNA for the CDR3: TGCGCCAGCAGCTTGGCCCAGACATATAATTCACCCCTCCACTTT. It encodes CASSLAQTYNSPLHF.

The chain has TRBV5-1 and TRBJ1-2, with no clear D. V lost 0 bases and J 8 bases, leaving 11 bases between the germline ends. The CDR3 extends over 13 amino acids. From germline, CDR1 is SGHRS and CDR2 YFSETQ. CDR3 sequence: CASSLGRLRGYTF. The CDR3 DNA sequence: TGCGCCAGCAGCTTGGGCAGGCTCCGGGGCTACACCTTC. Full variable domain (rest looked up from reference TRBV5-1 and TRBJ1-2): KAGVTQTPRYLIKTRGQQVTLSCSPISGHRSVSWYQQTPGQGLQFLFEYFSETQRNKGNFPGRFSGRQFSNSRSEMNVSTLELGDSALYLCASSLGRLRGYTFGSGTRLTVV.

The chain combines TRBV5-1 with TRBJ1-1, with D possibly TRBD1 on 5 matching bases. There are 14 residues in the CDR3. Trimming left V 0 bases short and J 6 bases short, with 12 bases between. In germline, CDR1 is SGHRS, CDR2 YFSETQ. CDR3 residues: CASSLARAGPEAFF. The CDR3 DNA reads as TGCGCCAGCAGCTTGGCCAGAGCAGGGCCTGAAGCTTTCTTT.

The rearrangement uses TRBV4-1 and TRBJ2-7, with TRBD1 identical over 7 bases. CDR3 size: 16 residues. Germline V gene lookup returns CDR1 MGHRA and CDR2 YSYEKL. V shed 4 bases and J 3 bases; nucleotides not matched to a gene: 12. CDR3 DNA sequence: TGCGCCAGCAGCCGAGCTTGGGGGACAGAGAACTACGAGCAGTACTTC. This encodes CASSRAWGTENYEQYF.

The V call is TRBV9, the J call TRBJ2-2; 10 nucleotides align to TRBD1. This CDR3 is 15 amino acids long. V was clipped by 4 bases and J by 5 bases; unmatched bases: 5. Germline V lookup: CDR1 SGDLS, CDR2 YYNGEE. The CDR3: CASSTQGQGTGELFF. The CDR3 DNA reads TGTGCCAGCAGCACGCAGGGACAGGGGACCGGGGAGCTGTTTTTT.

The CDR3 nucleotides read TGCGCCAGCAGTGAGTCCTGGGGTTACGAGCAGTACTTC. Translating gives CASSESWGYEQYF. The J gene is TRBJ2-7, the V gene TRBV10-1; D not resolved. This CDR3 comprises 13 residues. Per germline, CDR1 WNHNN and CDR2 SYGVQD (reference sequence). Trimming shortened V by 0 bases and J by 4 bases, and 7 bases separated the two germline ends.

V and J are TRBV29-1 and TRBJ2-2; D is uncertain. Trimming removed 4 bases from V and 6 bases from J, with 12 bases in between. Germline V gene data show CDR1 as SQVTM and CDR2 as ANQGSEA. There are 13 residues in the CDR3. CDR3 region: CSVGGTASGELFF. The CDR3 DNA sequence: TGCAGCGTTGGAGGCACAGCCTCCGGGGAGCTGTTTTTT.